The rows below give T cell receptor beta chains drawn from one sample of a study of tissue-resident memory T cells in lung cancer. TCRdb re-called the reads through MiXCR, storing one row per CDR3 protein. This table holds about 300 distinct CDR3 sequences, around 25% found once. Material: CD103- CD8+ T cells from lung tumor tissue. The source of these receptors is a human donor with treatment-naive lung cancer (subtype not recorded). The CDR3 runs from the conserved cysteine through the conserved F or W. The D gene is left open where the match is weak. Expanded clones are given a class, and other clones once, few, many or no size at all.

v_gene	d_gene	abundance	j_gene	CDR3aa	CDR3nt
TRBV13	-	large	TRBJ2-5	CASLRAGSPSMETQYF	TGTGCCAGCTTACGGGCAGGGAGCCCCTCAATGGAGACCCAGTACTTC
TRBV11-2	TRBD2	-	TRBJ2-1	CASSLVGLAVGNEQFF	TGTGCCAGCAGCTTAGTGGGGCTAGCGGTTGGCAATGAGCAGTTCTTC
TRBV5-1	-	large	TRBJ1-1	CASCPTTCTEAFF	TGCGCCAGTTGCCCAACTACGTGCACTGAAGCTTTCTTT
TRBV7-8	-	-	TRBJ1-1	CASSRIGATEAFF	TGTGCCAGCAGCCGAATAGGGGCCACTGAAGCTTTCTTT
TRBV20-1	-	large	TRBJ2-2	CSAFTGYTGELFF	TGCAGTGCCTTCACAGGGTACACCGGGGAGCTGTTTTTT
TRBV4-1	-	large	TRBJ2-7	CASSQDPTDSYEQYF	TGCGCCAGCAGCCAAGATCCAACGGACTCCTACGAGCAGTACTTC
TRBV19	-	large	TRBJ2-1	CASSIGQQEQFF	TGTGCCAGTAGTATAGGGCAGCAAGAGCAGTTCTTC
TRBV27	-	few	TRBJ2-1	CASSPSGRGEQFF	TGTGCCAGCAGTCCTTCCGGGAGAGGTGAGCAGTTCTTC
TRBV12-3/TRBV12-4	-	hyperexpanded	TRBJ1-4	CASSLWQGSNEKLFF	TGTGCCAGCAGTTTATGGCAGGGGTCTAATGAAAAACTGTTTTTT
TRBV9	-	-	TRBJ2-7	CASSVSSKVAAYEQYF	TGTGCCAGCAGCGTTAGTTCTAAAGTGGCAGCCTACGAGCAGTACTTC
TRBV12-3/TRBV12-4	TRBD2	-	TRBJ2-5	CASSGGQETQYF	TGTGCCAGCTCGGGAGGCCAAGAGACCCAGTACTTC
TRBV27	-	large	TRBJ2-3	CASSPLRAGGGPDTQYF	TGTGCCAGCAGTCCCCTACGTGCGGGCGGCGGACCAGATACGCAGTATTTT
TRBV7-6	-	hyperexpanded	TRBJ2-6	CASSPGMAGANVLTF	TGTGCCAGCAGCCCCGGAATGGCTGGGGCCAACGTCCTGACTTTC
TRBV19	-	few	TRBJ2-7	CASSFKGGAYEQYF	TGTGCCAGTAGTTTTAAAGGTGGGGCCTACGAGCAGTACTTC
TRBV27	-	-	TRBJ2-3	CASSLSRPDTQYF	TGTGCCAGCAGTTTATCAAGGCCAGATACGCAGTATTTT
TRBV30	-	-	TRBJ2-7	CAWSALKDEQYF	TGTGCCTGGAGCGCCCTCAAGGACGAGCAGTACTTC
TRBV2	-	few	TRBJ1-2	CASSAGSLEVSNYGYTF	TGTGCCAGCAGTGCGGGGTCACTCGAAGTATCTAACTATGGCTACACCTTC